The rows below give T cell receptor beta chains drawn from one sample of a study of blood T cell repertoires in COVID-19. Measured with immunoSEQ multiplex PCR; TCRdb has only the in-frame clones, and not every one. The table records roughly 230,000 clones, about 90% of them present only once. Sequencing used peripheral blood. The receptors derive from a man under 40 with COVID-19, enrolled during active disease. CDR3s include the opening cysteine and the closing phenylalanine or tryptophan. Fields, in order: D gene, CDR3 length, clone size, J gene, V gene, CDR3 DNA, CDR3 protein. A D gene is named only where the DNA matches it firmly. The size field is filled for only some rows; it gives once, few, many or a size class.

d_gene: -; len: 14; abundance: -; j_gene: TRBJ2-1; v_gene: TRBV6-4; CDR3nt: TGTGCCAGCAGTGATAGCCCAGACTACAATGAGCAGTTCTTC; CDR3aa: CASSDSPDYNEQFF
d_gene: -; len: 13; abundance: -; j_gene: TRBJ2-7; v_gene: TRBV19; CDR3nt: TGTGCCAGTAGTGCCCGACAGGTCGACGAGCAGTACTTC; CDR3aa: CASSARQVDEQYF
d_gene: TRBD1; len: 19; abundance: once; j_gene: TRBJ2-5; v_gene: TRBV5-1; CDR3nt: TGCGCCAGCAGCTCCGACGGAAGATCCAAGGGACAGCCACAAGAGACCCAGTACTTC; CDR3aa: CASSSDGRSKGQPQETQYF
d_gene: TRBD1; len: 15; abundance: -; j_gene: TRBJ1-2; v_gene: TRBV6-4; CDR3nt: TGTGCCAGCAGTGACTCGGGACAGCCGATCTATGGCTACACCTTC; CDR3aa: CASSDSGQPIYGYTF
d_gene: -; len: 20; abundance: -; j_gene: TRBJ2-7; v_gene: TRBV4-1; CDR3nt: TGCGCCAGCAGCCAAGTCCGGACAGGGACGGGACTAGCATACGGCTACGAGCAGTACTTC; CDR3aa: CASSQVRTGTGLAYGYEQYF
d_gene: -; len: 14; abundance: -; j_gene: TRBJ1-1; v_gene: TRBV25-1; CDR3nt: TGTGCCAGCAGTGAGGAGAGATCGAACACTGAAGCTTTCTTT; CDR3aa: CASSEERSNTEAFF
d_gene: -; len: 15; abundance: -; j_gene: TRBJ2-2; v_gene: TRBV9; CDR3nt: TGTGCCAGCAGCGTAGCAGGGTCCCACACCGGGGAGCTGTTTTTT; CDR3aa: CASSVAGSHTGELFF
d_gene: TRBD1; len: 15; abundance: -; j_gene: TRBJ1-4; v_gene: TRBV7-6; CDR3nt: TGTGCCAGCAGCTTATTTCGGACAGGGGTTGATAAACTGTTTTTT; CDR3aa: CASSLFRTGVDKLFF
d_gene: -; len: 12; abundance: -; j_gene: TRBJ2-7; v_gene: TRBV6-5; CDR3nt: TGTGCCAGCATTGGGCAGGGTTACGAGCAGTACTTC; CDR3aa: CASIGQGYEQYF
d_gene: -; len: 11; abundance: -; j_gene: TRBJ1-2; v_gene: TRBV10-3; CDR3nt: TGTGCCACAAGACAGGATCTCGGCTACACCTTC; CDR3aa: CATRQDLGYTF
d_gene: -; len: 16; abundance: -; j_gene: TRBJ1-5; v_gene: TRBV9; CDR3nt: TGTGCCAGCAGCGTATCTCCTGACAACCGCAATCAGCCCCAGCATTTT; CDR3aa: CASSVSPDNRNQPQHF
d_gene: -; len: 14; abundance: -; j_gene: TRBJ2-2; v_gene: TRBV3-1/TRBV3-2; CDR3nt: TGTGCCAGCAGCCCTGGGGGCGGAGCCGGGGAGCTGTTTTTT; CDR3aa: CASSPGGGAGELFF
d_gene: -; len: 13; abundance: once; j_gene: TRBJ1-2; v_gene: TRBV11-1; CDR3nt: TGTGCCAGCAGCGAAACAGAGAACTATGGCTACACCTTC; CDR3aa: CASSETENYGYTF
d_gene: -; len: 15; abundance: -; j_gene: TRBJ1-5; v_gene: TRBV6-5; CDR3nt: TGTGCCAGCAGTTACCAAGGGGGTAGCAATCAGCCCCAGCATTTT; CDR3aa: CASSYQGGSNQPQHF
d_gene: -; len: 14; abundance: -; j_gene: TRBJ1-5; v_gene: TRBV6-5; CDR3nt: TGTGCCAGCAGTTACGGGGGCGCGGGTCAGCCCCAGCATTTT; CDR3aa: CASSYGGAGQPQHF
d_gene: -; len: 15; abundance: -; j_gene: TRBJ1-5; v_gene: TRBV6-5; CDR3nt: TGTGCCAGCAGTCCCCAGGGTAGACGGAATCAGCCCCAGCATTTT; CDR3aa: CASSPQGRRNQPQHF
d_gene: TRBD1; len: 13; abundance: once; j_gene: TRBJ1-1; v_gene: TRBV29-1; CDR3nt: TGCAGCGTCAGACAGGGGGACTACACTGAAGCTTTCTTT; CDR3aa: CSVRQGDYTEAFF
d_gene: -; len: 15; abundance: -; j_gene: TRBJ2-6; v_gene: TRBV19; CDR3nt: TGTGCCAGTAGTATAGCCAGAACTGGGGCCAACGTCCTGACTTTC; CDR3aa: CASSIARTGANVLTF
d_gene: -; len: 11; abundance: -; j_gene: TRBJ2-5; v_gene: TRBV6-5; CDR3nt: TGTGCCAGGTCAATTGGCGAGACCCAGTACTTC; CDR3aa: CARSIGETQYF
d_gene: -; len: 15; abundance: -; j_gene: TRBJ1-4; v_gene: TRBV10-3; CDR3nt: TGTGCCATCAGTGCCAGGGAAGGGTTAGCTGAAAAACTGTTTTTT; CDR3aa: CAISAREGLAEKLFF
d_gene: TRBD1; len: 17; abundance: -; j_gene: TRBJ1-3; v_gene: TRBV4-2; CDR3nt: TGTGCCAGCAGCCAAGTGGGGGGACAGGGGGCGAGAAACACCATATATTTT; CDR3aa: CASSQVGGQGARNTIYF
d_gene: -; len: 16; abundance: few; j_gene: TRBJ1-3; v_gene: TRBV11-2; CDR3nt: TGTGCCAGCAGCTTAGATCTACCAGGGTCTGGAAACACCATATATTTT; CDR3aa: CASSLDLPGSGNTIYF
d_gene: -; len: 15; abundance: -; j_gene: TRBJ1-5; v_gene: TRBV19; CDR3nt: TGTGCCAGTAGTACTACCGCAGGGGACAATCAGCCCCAGCATTTT; CDR3aa: CASSTTAGDNQPQHF
d_gene: -; len: 13; abundance: -; j_gene: TRBJ1-2; v_gene: TRBV24-1; CDR3nt: TGTGCCACCAGTGATGGCGGAAACTATGGCTACACCTTC; CDR3aa: CATSDGGNYGYTF
d_gene: TRBD1; len: 14; abundance: -; j_gene: TRBJ1-1; v_gene: TRBV18; CDR3nt: TGTGCCAGCTCATCGACGGACAGGGGCTCTGAAGCTTTCTTT; CDR3aa: CASSSTDRGSEAFF
d_gene: TRBD1; len: 15; abundance: -; j_gene: TRBJ1-5; v_gene: TRBV10-3; CDR3nt: TGTGCCATCAGCCCCGGGACAGGGCGCTTTCAGCCCCAGCATTTT; CDR3aa: CAISPGTGRFQPQHF
d_gene: -; len: 14; abundance: -; j_gene: TRBJ1-1; v_gene: TRBV7-6; CDR3nt: TGTGCCAGCAGCTTAGGACTGCCAAGCCAAAAAGCTTTCTTT; CDR3aa: CASSLGLPSQKAFF
d_gene: TRBD2; len: 16; abundance: -; j_gene: TRBJ2-3; v_gene: TRBV6-4; CDR3nt: TGTGCCAGCAGTGACTCTGCGGGGGGTTCGACAGATACGCAGTATTTT; CDR3aa: CASSDSAGGSTDTQYF
d_gene: -; len: 13; abundance: once; j_gene: TRBJ1-2; v_gene: TRBV6-5; CDR3nt: TGTGCCAGCAGAAACGACGGAGCCTATGGCTACACCTTC; CDR3aa: CASRNDGAYGYTF
d_gene: -; len: 15; abundance: -; j_gene: TRBJ2-6; v_gene: TRBV27; CDR3nt: TGTGCCAGCGCCGCGGGGGCAGGTGGGGCCAACGTCCTGACTTTC; CDR3aa: CASAAGAGGANVLTF
d_gene: TRBD1; len: 12; abundance: -; j_gene: TRBJ1-2; v_gene: TRBV6-5; CDR3nt: TGTGCCAGCAGCGCCCGGGACAGTGGCTACACCTTC; CDR3aa: CASSARDSGYTF